Listed below are T cell receptor beta chains from one sample, sequenced in a study of naive and memory T cell subsets. MiXCR, run by TCRdb on the 5' RACE reads, gives a single entry per CDR3 protein. This table holds about 26,000 distinct CDR3 sequences, under 30% found once. The receptors originated from a female donor in good health. Each CDR3 is given with its conserved first and last residue. A D gene is named only where the DNA matches it firmly. Size values are once, few and many counts, or a class for expanded clones, and some rows have none.

abundance,d_gene,j_gene,v_gene,CDR3nt,CDR3aa
-,-,TRBJ1-2,TRBV4-3,TGCGCCAGCAGCCATACAGGGTATGGAGGCTACACCTTC,CASSHTGYGGYTF
many,-,TRBJ1-1,TRBV7-2,TGTGCCAGCAGTCGGAGGACAATGAACACTGAAGCTTTCTTT,CASSRRTMNTEAFF
medium-sized,TRBD1,TRBJ2-7,TRBV15,TGTGCCACCAGCAGAGAAGGGACAGGAGCCCAGCAGTACTTC,CATSREGTGAQQYF
medium-sized,TRBD2,TRBJ2-3,TRBV7-9,TGTGCCAGCAGCTCAGGGGGGCTAGCGGGATTCACAGATACGCAGTATTTT,CASSSGGLAGFTDTQYF
-,-,TRBJ1-2,TRBV20-1,TGCAGTGCGGCAGAAGGCTACACCTTC,CSAAEGYTF
-,-,TRBJ2-3,TRBV10-1,TGCGCCAGCAGTGAAGCGCGAGATACGCAGTATTTT,CASSEARDTQYF
many,-,TRBJ2-5,TRBV5-6,TGTGCCAGCAGCCGAACTAGTGTAGAGACCCAGTACTTC,CASSRTSVETQYF
-,TRBD1,TRBJ1-2,TRBV6-5,TGTGCCAGCACTGGACAGGCCTTCTATGGCTACACCTTC,CASTGQAFYGYTF
many,TRBD2,TRBJ2-1,TRBV20-1,TGCAGTGCTAGAGATTGGGCTAGCGGGAGGGGAGCGGGGTACAATGAGCAGTTCTTC,CSARDWASGRGAGYNEQFF
few,-,TRBJ1-1,TRBV20-1,TGCAGTGCTAGGAGAGGGGCCACTGAAGCTTTCTTT,CSARRGATEAFF
many,TRBD2,TRBJ2-3,TRBV6-4,TGTGCCAGCAGTGCCCGTGGGGGGGGCACAGATACGCAGTATTTT,CASSARGGGTDTQYF
-,TRBD1,TRBJ2-1,TRBV20-1,TGCAGTGCTAGAGGGACAGGCTACTCGGATGAGCAGTTCTTC,CSARGTGYSDEQFF
-,TRBD2,TRBJ2-1,TRBV20-1,TGCAGTGCTACCCCTGGGATAGCGGGGACCTACAATGAGCAGTTCTTC,CSATPGIAGTYNEQFF
many,-,TRBJ2-5,TRBV20-1,TGCAGTGCAAGGAGCGGTCAAGAGACCCAGTACTTC,CSARSGQETQYF
few,TRBD2,TRBJ2-1,TRBV29-1,TGCAGCGTTGAAGAGCCGGGACTAGGTTGGGATGAGCAGTTCTTC,CSVEEPGLGWDEQFF
medium-sized,TRBD2,TRBJ2-5,TRBV7-8,TGTGCCAGCAGCTTAGCGTCGGGGGGGGGCCTGGAGACCCAGTACTTC,CASSLASGGGLETQYF
many,-,TRBJ1-5,TRBV20-1,TGCAGTGCTCGGCGGGACGCCAATCAGCCCCAGCATTTT,CSARRDANQPQHF
-,-,TRBJ1-1,TRBV12-3/TRBV12-4,TGTGCCAGCAGTTTGAGGAACACTGAAGCTTTCTTT,CASSLRNTEAFF
once,-,TRBJ2-7,TRBV7-2,TGTGCCAGCAGCCCACGACTAATTCTCTACGAGCAGTACTTC,CASSPRLILYEQYF
-,-,TRBJ1-1,TRBV20-1,TGCAGTGCCCCTCGGGCAATGGGAACTGAAGCTTTCTTT,CSAPRAMGTEAFF
many,-,TRBJ2-7,TRBV10-3,TGTGCCATCATGGACTCGCTCTCCAGCGAGCAGTACTTC,CAIMDSLSSEQYF
many,-,TRBJ2-7,TRBV19,TGTGCCAGTAGTAACTCGGTGGAGTGGAATACGGGCGAGCAGTACTTC,CASSNSVEWNTGEQYF
few,-,TRBJ1-5,TRBV10-3,TGTGCCATCAGTGTGGACAGTTATCAGCCCCAGCATTTT,CAISVDSYQPQHF
medium-sized,-,TRBJ2-5,TRBV20-1,TGCAGTGCCTCTTCCGGGACCCACGCCGGGACCCAGTACTTC,CSASSGTHAGTQYF
few,-,TRBJ2-1,TRBV4-2,TGTGCCAGCAGCCAAGATGGGGTCACGTTGAAGTTCTTC,CASSQDGVTLKFF
medium-sized,TRBD2,TRBJ2-7,TRBV6-2/TRBV6-3,TGTGCCAGTCGACTAGCGGTCTCCTACGAGCAGTACTTC,CASRLAVSYEQYF
many,TRBD1,TRBJ2-5,TRBV7-2,TGTGCCAGCAGCTCCAACAGGGGAAAGGAGACCCAGTACTTC,CASSSNRGKETQYF
-,TRBD2,TRBJ2-1,TRBV29-1,TGCAGCGGGGAGCGGGACCCTTGGCCCTACAATGAGCAGTTCTTC,CSGERDPWPYNEQFF
many,TRBD1,TRBJ1-1,TRBV18,TGTGCCAGCTCACCGACCACTACAGGGGGCTCAGCGAACACTGAAGCTTTCTTT,CASSPTTTGGSANTEAFF
few,-,TRBJ2-6,TRBV30,TGTGCCTACAGACAGGTGGGCCTCTCTGGGGCCAACGTCCTGACTTTC,CAYRQVGLSGANVLTF
many,-,TRBJ2-1,TRBV20-1,TGCAGTGCTAGAGGTTCCAGGGATAATGAGCAGTTCTTC,CSARGSRDNEQFF
-,-,TRBJ2-2,TRBV6-5,TGTGCCAGCAGGACCGTGGACAGCAACACCGGGGAGCTGTTTTTT,CASRTVDSNTGELFF
many,-,TRBJ1-1,TRBV19,TGTGCCAGTAGCAATCCCGGGACACTGAACACTGAAGCTTTCTTT,CASSNPGTLNTEAFF
medium-sized,TRBD1,TRBJ1-2,TRBV7-9,TGTGCCAGCAGCACACAGGGACAGGGGGCTCCTTTAGTCTATGGCTACACCTTC,CASSTQGQGAPLVYGYTF
few,-,TRBJ1-2,TRBV6-5,TGTGCCAGCAGCCCGGGAGCTAACTATGGCTACACCTTC,CASSPGANYGYTF
few,TRBD2,TRBJ2-5,TRBV29-1,TGCAGCGTTGTAAGGACTAGCGGACTCATGGAGACCCAGTACTTC,CSVVRTSGLMETQYF
-,TRBD1,TRBJ1-5,TRBV29-1,TGCAGCGTTGCCACAGGGGTTGGCCAGCCCCAGCATTTT,CSVATGVGQPQHF
many,-,TRBJ2-1,TRBV20-1,TGCAGTGCTCTTGGACTCGACAATGAGCAGTTCTTC,CSALGLDNEQFF
once,-,TRBJ2-3,TRBV6-5,TGTGCCAGCAGTCCCATGTTACGGGGAACCCTCCCCCGAGATACGCAGTATTTT,CASSPMLRGTLPRDTQYF
many,-,TRBJ2-2,TRBV6-1,TGTGCCAGCAGTGAAGAACAGTTCGCCGGGGAGCTGTTTTTT,CASSEEQFAGELFF
many,-,TRBJ2-3,TRBV7-8,TGTGCCAGCAGCGGGGCCGGGGATACGCAGTATTTT,CASSGAGDTQYF
-,-,TRBJ2-5,TRBV2,TGTGCCAGTACTTTGGAGGTAGAGACCCAGTACTTC,CASTLEVETQYF
-,-,TRBJ2-5,TRBV7-9,TGTGCCAGCAGCCTAGTGGCGAGGGAGACCCAGTACTTC,CASSLVARETQYF
many,TRBD2,TRBJ2-4,TRBV9,TGTGCCAGCAGCGAGGATCCTAGCGGGCCAAAAAACATTCAGTACTTC,CASSEDPSGPKNIQYF
few,TRBD2,TRBJ2-5,TRBV20-1,TGCAGTGCCAAAGCGGGAGTCCGCGCGGAGACCCAGTACTTC,CSAKAGVRAETQYF
few,TRBD1,TRBJ1-1,TRBV6-5,TGTGCCAGCAGTAGGACAGGGGGTAACACTGAAGCTTTCTTT,CASSRTGGNTEAFF
many,-,TRBJ2-3,TRBV29-1,TGCAGCGTCTACAGGGTCACAGATACGCAGTATTTT,CSVYRVTDTQYF
few,-,TRBJ2-1,TRBV20-1,TGCAGTGCTAGGACAGATAACAATGAGCAGTTCTTC,CSARTDNNEQFF
few,-,TRBJ1-5,TRBV20-1,TGCAGTGCTAGAGGGCCAGGCCGCAGCAATCAGCCCCAGCATTTT,CSARGPGRSNQPQHF
-,TRBD2,TRBJ2-1,TRBV20-1,TGCAGTGCTAGGCTAGCGGGGGGGAACAATGAGCAGTTCTTC,CSARLAGGNNEQFF
medium-sized,TRBD1,TRBJ1-5,TRBV7-9,TGTGCCAGCAGCCCGGGACAGGGGGCGGGTGGCAATCAGCCCCAGCATTTT,CASSPGQGAGGNQPQHF
many,TRBD2,TRBJ2-7,TRBV7-9,TGTGCCAGCAGTCCTCGTGGGCTAGCGGGAGCATACGAGCAGTACTTC,CASSPRGLAGAYEQYF
few,-,TRBJ2-2,TRBV20-1,TGCAGTGCTAGTAGGGAGAACAGGGAGCTGTTTTTT,CSASRENRELFF
few,-,TRBJ2-1,TRBV29-1,TGCAGCGTCTCCGAATCTCTTTTAAGCAGTGAGCAGTTCTTC,CSVSESLLSSEQFF
few,-,TRBJ1-3,TRBV29-1,TGCAGTGCCGCAGACCGTCTCGGAAACACCATATATTTT,CSAADRLGNTIYF
few,TRBD1,TRBJ2-5,TRBV20-1,TGCAGTGCTAAAGAGGACAGGGAGAAAGAGACCCAGTACTTC,CSAKEDREKETQYF
-,TRBD1,TRBJ2-5,TRBV7-2,TGTGCCAGCAGCCCGACAGGGCATTCGGCTGAGACCCAGTACTTC,CASSPTGHSAETQYF
few,-,TRBJ2-7,TRBV20-1,TGCAGTGCTAAGGAGGGGGAGTTCTACGAGCAGTACTTC,CSAKEGEFYEQYF
medium-sized,-,TRBJ2-3,TRBV20-1,TGCAGTGCTCGACTCGGCGGCGATACGCAGTATTTT,CSARLGGDTQYF
-,-,TRBJ2-1,TRBV6-5,TGTGCCAGCGAAGCGGGTAGCGGCAATGAGCAGTTCTTC,CASEAGSGNEQFF